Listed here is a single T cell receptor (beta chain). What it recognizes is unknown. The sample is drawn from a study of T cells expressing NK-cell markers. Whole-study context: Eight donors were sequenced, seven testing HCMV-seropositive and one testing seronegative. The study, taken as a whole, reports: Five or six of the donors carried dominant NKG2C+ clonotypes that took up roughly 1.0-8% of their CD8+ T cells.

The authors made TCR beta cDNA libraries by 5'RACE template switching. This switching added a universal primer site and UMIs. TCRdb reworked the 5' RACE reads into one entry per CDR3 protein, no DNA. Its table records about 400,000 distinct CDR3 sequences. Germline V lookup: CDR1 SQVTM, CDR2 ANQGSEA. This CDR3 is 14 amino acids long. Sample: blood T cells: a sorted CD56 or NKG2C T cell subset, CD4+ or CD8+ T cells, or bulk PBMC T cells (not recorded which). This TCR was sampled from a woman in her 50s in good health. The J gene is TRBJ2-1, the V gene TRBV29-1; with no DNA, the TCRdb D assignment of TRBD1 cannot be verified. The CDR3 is CSADPGQGEGEQFF.